Below are 2 T cell receptor beta chains sequenced from a single sample in a study of cytomegalovirus exposure and HLA in healthy donors. Primers: 60 Vbeta forward and 13 Jbeta reverse. TCRdb's table, derived via immunoSEQ multiplex PCR, lists solely in-frame clones and lacks some. The sample lists 100,000 to 150,000 clones, roughly four fifths seen once, with 3.6% in the top ten. The sequenced sample was PBMCs. These receptor sequences come from a woman between 35 and 50 years old in good health and CMV-seropositive.

The chain uses TRBV7-9 and TRBJ2-6, with D possibly TRBD1 on 6 matching bases. Between the trimmed V and J ends, which lost 5 bases and 0 bases, there was a span of 11 bases. The V gene's germline CDR1 is SEHNR and CDR2 FQNEAQ (reference sequence). The CDR3 covers 16 residues. CDR3 sequence reads: CASSPTGHSGANVLTF. In DNA, the CDR3 is TGTGCCAGCAGCCCAACAGGGCACTCTGGGGCCAACGTCCTGACTTTC.

The genes are TRBV28 and TRBJ2-2, with D tentatively TRBD2 (6 bases). The CDR3 loop spans 13 amino acids. Germline CDR1 is MDHEN and CDR2 is SYDVKM. The V end was cut by 6 bases, the J end by 6 bases, with 11 bases between. The CDR3 protein is CASSEWGAGELFF. In DNA, the CDR3 is TGTGCCAGCAGCGAGTGGGGGGCCGGGGAGCTGTTTTTT.